This TCR beta chain emerged from a study of beta chain features in type 1 diabetes. Sequenced material consisted of expressed TCRB transcripts (all of the isolated RNA was reverse transcribed). Sequencing used immunoSEQ multiplex PCR; TCRdb keeps in-frame clones, though not all of them. This table has approximately 140,000 clones, around 50% appearing once. This clone has more than one count but fewer than ten. Germline lookup yields CDR1 SGDLS and CDR2 YYNGEE. Germline trimming cut 3 bases from V and 0 bases from J; bases unmatched to any gene: 3. The CDR3 covers 15 residues. The chain carries TRBV9 and TRBJ2-3; 8 positions agree with TRBD1. The receptor was isolated from a man younger than 35 in good health. The sequenced sample was Tregs from blood. In DNA, the CDR3 is TGTGCCAGCAGCGGAAGACAGGGGAGCACAGATACGCAGTATTTT. Encoded protein: CASSGRQGSTDTQYF.